This T cell receptor beta chain emerged from a study of identical twins. Findings of the study overall: Cord blood's abundant beta clonotypes had fewer insertions, unlike memory repertoires. A cross-sectional statistical analysis, not follow-up of the same donors, supported the conclusions.

The germline gives CDR1 SQVTM, CDR2 ANQGSEA. The CDR3 runs to 15 residues. Trimming cost V 0 bases and J 5 bases; bases outside gene matches: 9. Donors uniformly comprised healthy Caucasians. Template switching created a universal primer site, and the cDNA included unique molecular identifiers. Via MiXCR, TCRdb re-called the 5' RACE reads, giving one row per CDR3 protein. The sample records some 630,000 distinct CDR3 sequences, roughly 7.2% being singletons. This clonotype was recorded at least ten times. The antigen is undetermined. The sample was also linked to a second study, of yellow fever vaccine responses in identical twins.

The chain recombines TRBV29-1 with TRBJ2-7, with TRBD2 identical over 8 bases. Sequenced input: PBMCs. This clonotype originated in a woman younger than 30 in good health. CDR3 residues: CSVEDQGGRKNEQYF. The CDR3 region has the DNA TGCAGCGTTGAAGATCAAGGCGGGAGGAAGAACGAGCAGTACTTC.